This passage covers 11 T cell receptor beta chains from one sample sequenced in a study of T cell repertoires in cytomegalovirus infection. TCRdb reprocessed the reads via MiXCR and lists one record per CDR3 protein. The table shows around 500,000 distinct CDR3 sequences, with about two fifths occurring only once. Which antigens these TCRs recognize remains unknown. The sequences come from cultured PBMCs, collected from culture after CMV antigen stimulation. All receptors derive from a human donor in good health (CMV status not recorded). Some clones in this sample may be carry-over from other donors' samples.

CDR3: CASSEGLRTGEQYF. DNA for the CDR3: TGTGCCAGCAGTGAAGGCCTCCGAACGGGCGAGCAGTACTTC. The chain uses TRBV2 and TRBJ2-7, with no clear D. This CDR3 region has 14 residues. Deletions cut 1 base from V and 6 bases from J, with 13 bases between. Germline V gives CDR1 SNHLY, CDR2 FYNNEI.

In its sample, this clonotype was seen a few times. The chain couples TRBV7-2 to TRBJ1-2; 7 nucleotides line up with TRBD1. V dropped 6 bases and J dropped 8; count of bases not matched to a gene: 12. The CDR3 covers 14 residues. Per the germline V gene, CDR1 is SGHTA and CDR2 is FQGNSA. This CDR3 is CASREGSTGSGYTF. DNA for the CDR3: TGTGCCAGCAGAGAAGGGTCGACAGGGTCCGGCTACACCTTC.

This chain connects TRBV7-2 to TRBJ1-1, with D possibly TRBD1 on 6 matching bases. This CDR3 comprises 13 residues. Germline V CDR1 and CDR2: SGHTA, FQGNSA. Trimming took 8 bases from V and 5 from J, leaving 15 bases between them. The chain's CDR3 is CASSGGAGTEAFF. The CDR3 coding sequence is TGTGCCAGCTCGGGGGGGGCAGGAACTGAAGCTTTCTTT. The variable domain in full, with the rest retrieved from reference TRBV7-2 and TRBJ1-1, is GAGVSQSPSNKVTEKGKDVELRCDPISGHTALYWYRQSLGQGLEFLIYFQGNSAPDKSGLPSDRFSAERTGGSVSTLTIQRTQQEDSAVYLCASSGGAGTEAFFGQGTRLTVV.

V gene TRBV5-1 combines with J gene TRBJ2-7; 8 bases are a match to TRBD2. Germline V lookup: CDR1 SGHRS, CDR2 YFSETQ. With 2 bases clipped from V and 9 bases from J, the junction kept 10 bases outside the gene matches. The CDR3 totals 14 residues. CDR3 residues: CASSFSGNTAGQYF. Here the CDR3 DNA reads TGCGCCAGCAGCTTTAGCGGGAATACAGCGGGGCAGTACTTC.

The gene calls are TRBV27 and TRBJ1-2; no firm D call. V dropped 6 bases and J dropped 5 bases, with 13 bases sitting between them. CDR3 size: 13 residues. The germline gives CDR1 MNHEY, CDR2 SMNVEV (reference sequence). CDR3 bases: TGTGCCAGCAGGCCCCCTGGGCAGTATGGCTACACCTTC. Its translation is CASRPPGQYGYTF.

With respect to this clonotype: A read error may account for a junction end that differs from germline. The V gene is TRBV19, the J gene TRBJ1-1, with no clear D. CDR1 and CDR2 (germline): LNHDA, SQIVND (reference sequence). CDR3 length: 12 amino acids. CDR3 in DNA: TGTGCCAGTACTATACGGGGCACTGAAGCTTTCTTT. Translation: CASTIRGTEAFF.

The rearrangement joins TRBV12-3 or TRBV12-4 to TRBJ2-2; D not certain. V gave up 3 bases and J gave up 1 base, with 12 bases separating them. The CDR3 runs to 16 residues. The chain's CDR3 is CASSLTGLVNTGELFF. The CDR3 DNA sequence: TGTGCCAGCAGTTTGACTGGCCTGGTGAACACCGGGGAGCTGTTTTTT.

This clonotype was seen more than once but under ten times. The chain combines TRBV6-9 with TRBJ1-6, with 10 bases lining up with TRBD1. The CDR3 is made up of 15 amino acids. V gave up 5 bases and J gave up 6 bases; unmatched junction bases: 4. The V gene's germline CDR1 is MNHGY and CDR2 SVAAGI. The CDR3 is CASSRDRGSNSPLHF. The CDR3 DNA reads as TGTGCCAGCAGTCGGGACAGGGGTAGTAATTCACCCCTCCACTTT.

The CDR3 here is CASSFRTGEETQYF. Here the CDR3 DNA reads TGTGCCAGCAGCTTTCGGACAGGGGAAGAGACCCAGTACTTC. The chain is built from TRBV7-4 and TRBJ2-5; TRBD1 aligns across 9 bases. CDR3 length: 14 residues. Germline V gene data show CDR1 as SGHVT and CDR2 as SQSDAQ. The J segment lost 3 bases and the V segment lost 3 bases, leaving 2 bases of the junction unmatched.

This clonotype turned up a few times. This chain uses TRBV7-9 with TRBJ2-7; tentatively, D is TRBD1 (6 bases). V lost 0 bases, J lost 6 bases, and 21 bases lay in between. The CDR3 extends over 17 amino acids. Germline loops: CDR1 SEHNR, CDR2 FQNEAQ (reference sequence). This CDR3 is CASSLAQRGTPNPEQYF. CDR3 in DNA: TGTGCCAGCAGCTTAGCGCAGCGAGGGACACCTAACCCCGAGCAGTACTTC.

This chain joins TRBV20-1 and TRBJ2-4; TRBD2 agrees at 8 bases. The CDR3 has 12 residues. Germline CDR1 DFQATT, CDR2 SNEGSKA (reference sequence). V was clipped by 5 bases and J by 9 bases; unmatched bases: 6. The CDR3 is CSAGTRFGIQYF. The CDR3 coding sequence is TGCAGTGCTGGGACTAGATTCGGCATTCAGTACTTC.